This TCR beta chain is drawn from a study of early T cells in non-severe SARS-CoV-2 infection (dated by TCRdb to the early 2020s). Regarding the complete study: TCR sequencing used bulk RNA from unsorted whole blood, so alpha and beta chains could not be paired. The study at large found these results: Matching against VDJdb was skewed toward anti-spike CD8 responses, likely underestimated virus-specific expansions, and missed private and CD4 specificities.

This clonotype occurred many times. Which antigen it targets is not known. The input lacks base qualities; no much larger clone sits a single base away. A case-control design nested within a healthcare worker cohort in London, UK, was used, with weekly nasopharyngeal swab PCR tests and blood sampling performed. Healthcare workers were recruited during the week of the UK lockdown, between 23 and 31 March 2020, and followed weekly for up to about 16 weeks. Library construction relied on 5' RACE. The sequencing machine was a NextSeq 500. The TCR library protocol attached unique molecular identifiers to individual cDNA molecules to correct for sequencing error and PCR bias. Both TCR alpha and beta chains were sequenced, and tight co-correlation was observed between alpha and beta sequence abundances in each sample. In the authors' own workflow: V gene, J gene and CDR3 annotation of TCR sequences was performed with Decombinator V4. TCRs were defined as expanded if a significant change between any two time points was detected under a Poisson model with p below 0.0001. TCR abundances were normalised to the total number of TCRs sequenced in each sample and reported as counts per million. TRAV1-2 paired with TRAJ12, TRAJ20 or TRAJ33 defined MAIT TCRs, while TRAV10 paired with TRAJ18 defined iNKT TCRs. A search of VDJdb, accessed on 1 November 2021, was run for TCRs annotated to CMV, EBV and SARS-CoV-2, with TCRs annotated for multiple antigens excluded. TCRdb took the public reads, trimmed them with fastp at Q25, ran MiXCR for clone calling and kept in-frame beta chains. Rows matching on CDR3 protein sequence are summarized as one entry with the most common DNA and genes. TCRdb, not the authors, supplied the V and J calls. In all, the sample holds around 62,000 distinct CDR3 sequences, and more than 4% of those were seen once. The ten biggest clones cover 4% to 5% of the sample.

Including cysteine and phenylalanine, the CDR3 has 14 amino acids. Only CDR3 DNA remains: 42 bases, in frame from the first base. According to the germline V gene, CDR1 reads SQVTM and CDR2 reads ANQGSEA. V is reduced by 4 bases and J by 2 bases, leaving a spacing of 15 bases between them. Here the chain combines TRBV29-1 and TRBJ2-7; no D gene call is confident. Sequenced: whole blood. The source of this sequence is an adult who was a healthcare worker with PCR-confirmed SARS-CoV-2 infection or an uninfected control (not recorded which). The sequence in DNA is TGCAGCGTTGCCGGCAGGACGCCGCCCTACGAGCAGTACTTC. Its protein is CSVAGRTPPYEQYF.